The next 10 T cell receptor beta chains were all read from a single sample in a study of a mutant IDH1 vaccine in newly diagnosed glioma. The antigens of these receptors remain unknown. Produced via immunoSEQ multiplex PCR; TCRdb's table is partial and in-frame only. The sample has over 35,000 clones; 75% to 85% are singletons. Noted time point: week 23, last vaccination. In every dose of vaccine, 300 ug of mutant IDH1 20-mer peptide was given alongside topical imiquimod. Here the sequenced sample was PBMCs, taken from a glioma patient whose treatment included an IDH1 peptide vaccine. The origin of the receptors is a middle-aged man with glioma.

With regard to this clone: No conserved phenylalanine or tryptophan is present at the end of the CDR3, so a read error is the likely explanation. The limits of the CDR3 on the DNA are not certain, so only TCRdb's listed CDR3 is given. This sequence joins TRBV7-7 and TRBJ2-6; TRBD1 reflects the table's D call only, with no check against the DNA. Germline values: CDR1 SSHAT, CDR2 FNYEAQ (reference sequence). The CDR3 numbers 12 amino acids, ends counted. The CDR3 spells CASSRSYKCHKV.

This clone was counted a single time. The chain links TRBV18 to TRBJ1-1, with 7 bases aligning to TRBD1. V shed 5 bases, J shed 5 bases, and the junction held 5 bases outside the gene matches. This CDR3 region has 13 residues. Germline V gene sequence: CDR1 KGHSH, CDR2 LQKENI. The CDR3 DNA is TGTGCCAGCTCAGCAATACAGGGGACTGAAGCTTTCTTT. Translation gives CASSAIQGTEAFF.

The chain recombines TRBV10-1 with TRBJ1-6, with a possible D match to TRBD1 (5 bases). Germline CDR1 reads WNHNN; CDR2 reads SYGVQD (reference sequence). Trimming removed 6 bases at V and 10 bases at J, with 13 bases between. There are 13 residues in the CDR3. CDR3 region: CASSQGLESPLHF. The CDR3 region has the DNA TGCGCCAGCAGCCAGGGACTGGAATCACCCCTCCACTTT.

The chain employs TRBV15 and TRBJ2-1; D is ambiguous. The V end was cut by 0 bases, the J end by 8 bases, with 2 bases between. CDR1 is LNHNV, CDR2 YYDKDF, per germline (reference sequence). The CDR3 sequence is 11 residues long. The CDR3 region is CATSRDDEQFF. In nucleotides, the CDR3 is TGTGCCACCAGCAGAGATGATGAGCAGTTCTTC.

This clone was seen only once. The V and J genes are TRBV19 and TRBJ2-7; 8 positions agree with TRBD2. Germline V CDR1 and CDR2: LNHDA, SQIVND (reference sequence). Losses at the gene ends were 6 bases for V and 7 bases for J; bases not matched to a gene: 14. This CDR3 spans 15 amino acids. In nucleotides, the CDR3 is TGTGCCAGTAGCCTAGAAGCGGGAGTATTATATGAGCAGTACTTC. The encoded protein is CASSLEAGVLYEQYF.

The CDR3 nucleotides read TGTGCCAGCAGCCGGCAGGGGGCCGAGCAGTACTTC. Translation: CASSRQGAEQYF. The rearrangement uses TRBV6-5 and TRBJ2-7, with 8 bases aligning to TRBD1. With 6 bases clipped from V and 6 bases from J, the junction kept 4 bases outside the gene matches. Per germline, CDR1 MNHEY and CDR2 SVGAGI. The CDR3 loop spans 12 amino acids.

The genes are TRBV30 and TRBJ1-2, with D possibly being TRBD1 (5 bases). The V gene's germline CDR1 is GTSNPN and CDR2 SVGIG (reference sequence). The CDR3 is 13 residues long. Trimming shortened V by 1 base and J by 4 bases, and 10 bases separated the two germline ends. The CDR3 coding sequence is TGTGCCTGGAGTGAGGGACTCCGCTATGGCTACACCTTC. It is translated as CAWSEGLRYGYTF.

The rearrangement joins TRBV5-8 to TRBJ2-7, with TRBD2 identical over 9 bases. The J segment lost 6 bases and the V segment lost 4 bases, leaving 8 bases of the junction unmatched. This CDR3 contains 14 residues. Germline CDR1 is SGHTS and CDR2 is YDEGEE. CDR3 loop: CASSRSLGLAEQYF. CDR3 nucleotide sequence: TGTGCCAGCAGCCGTTCTCTGGGACTAGCCGAGCAGTACTTC.

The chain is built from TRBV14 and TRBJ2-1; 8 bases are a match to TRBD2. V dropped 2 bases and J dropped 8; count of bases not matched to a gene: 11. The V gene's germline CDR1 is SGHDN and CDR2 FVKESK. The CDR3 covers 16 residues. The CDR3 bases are TGTGCCAGCAGCCAACGGGAGGGCCTGGGGACCCATGAGCAGTTCTTC. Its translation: CASSQREGLGTHEQFF.

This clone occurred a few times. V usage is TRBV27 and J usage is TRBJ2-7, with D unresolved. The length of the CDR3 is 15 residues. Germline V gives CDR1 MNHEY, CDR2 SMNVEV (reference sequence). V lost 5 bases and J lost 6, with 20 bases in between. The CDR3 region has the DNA TGTGCCAGCAGTATCCCCGGTACGGGTCATCCCGAGCAGTACTTC. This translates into CASSIPGTGHPEQYF.